The sample holds a few counts of the clone carrying this TCR beta chain. Primers used in a second PCR of about 7 to 12 cycles were a sample-barcoded 5' primer and a J-beta primer mix. TCRdb reprocessed the 5' RACE reads via MiXCR and lists one record per CDR3 protein. The sample consists of roughly 700,000 distinct CDR3 sequences, around 48% of them appearing once. Drawing of peripheral blood yielded about 10 milliliters from each donor. This record comes from a study of blood T cells in healthy people across ages. Sequenced input: blood. This TCR derives from a woman aged 60 to 75 in good health.

The CDR3 DNA is TGTGCCAGCAGCGTTACAGGGGAACCAGTAGGCCAAACGCAGTATTTT. Its protein product is CASSVTGEPVGQTQYF. This chain joins TRBV9 and TRBJ2-3; 7 nucleotides match TRBD1. The germline V gene encodes CDR1 SGDLS and CDR2 YYNGEE. V dropped 2 bases and J dropped 9; count of bases not matched to a gene: 15. The CDR3 sequence is 16 residues long.